This TCR beta chain comes out of a study of memory CD8 T cells in hepatitis C reinfection. About the study: Peak reinfection samples were taken 3 to 8 weeks after detection.

The CDR3 consists of 18 residues. Germline-derived CDR1 and CDR2 are MNHEY and SMNVEV (reference sequence). Between the trimmed V and J ends, which lost 6 bases and 3 bases, there was a span of 26 bases. The repertoire was sequenced with immunoSEQ multiplex PCR; TCRdb's copy has only in-frame clones and lacks some. The sample includes 35,000 to 50,000 clones, 88% seen only once; the top ten take about 1.3%. This sample's time point: peak reinfection, 3 to 8 weeks after reinfection detection. Sorted cells were sequenced directly ex vivo without any in vitro expansion. At all three reinfection time points, viable CD3+ CD8+ CD45RO- cells from a couple of donors served as controls.

This TCR was sampled from a man aged 18 to 35 with hepatitis C virus infection. Sample: naive CD8+ T cells sorted from blood. The chain combines TRBV27 with TRBJ2-5; D is possibly TRBD1 (6 bases). The DNA of the CDR3 is TGTGCCAGCAGCCTATTGGGGGCACACGGTTTCCCCGAAGAGACCCAGTACTTC. This codes for CASSLLGAHGFPEETQYF.